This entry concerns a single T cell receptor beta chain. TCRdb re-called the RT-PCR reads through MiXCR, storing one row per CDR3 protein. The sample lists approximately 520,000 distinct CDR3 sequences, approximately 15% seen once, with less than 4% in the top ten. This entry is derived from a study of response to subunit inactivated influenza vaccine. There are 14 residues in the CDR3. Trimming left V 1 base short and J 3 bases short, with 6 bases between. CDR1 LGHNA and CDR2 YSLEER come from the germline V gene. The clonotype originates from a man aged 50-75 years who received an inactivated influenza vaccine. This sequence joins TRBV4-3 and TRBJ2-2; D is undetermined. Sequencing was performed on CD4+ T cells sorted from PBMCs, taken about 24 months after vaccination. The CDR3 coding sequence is TGCGCCAGCAGCCAAGCCCTGCACACCGGGGAGCTGTTTTTT. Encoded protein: CASSQALHTGELFF.